This TCR beta chain was recovered during a study of tumor-infiltrating lymphocytes in primary liver carcinoma. General study findings and limits: Tumor-blood pairs (like tumor-adjacent pairs) overlapped less than tumor region pairs did.

Germline DNA was also extracted, and blood RNA derived from unsorted whole blood. This clonotype was recorded a few times. Its antigen remains unidentified. A much larger clone is a single base away; this may be a read error. The CDR3 is 16 residues long. Germline trimming cut 7 bases from V and 5 bases from J; bases unmatched to any gene: 12. Germline CDR1 is SGHKS and CDR2 is YYEKEE (reference sequence). A primer in the constant region served to generate TCR beta cDNA from 450 to 600 ng of total RNA. Slightly modified ARM-PCR, run as three nested multiplex PCR rounds, produced the TCR beta libraries. Primers for the first two PCR rounds were TRBV1-TRBV30 forward primers and a C-beta reverse primer (approximately 10 cycles per round). One entry per CDR3 protein results from TCRdb running MiXCR on the multiplex PCR reads. The sample holds approximately 340,000 distinct CDR3 sequences, almost 65% seen once.

The chain carries TRBV5-5 and TRBJ2-1, with TRBD2 matching over 10 bases. This TCR derives from a man aged 35-49 years with primary liver carcinoma and hepatitis B virus infection. The specimen was peripheral blood. The CDR3 DNA sequence: TGTGCCAGCGAGCGAGCGGGAGGGATGGGTAACAATGAGCAGTTCTTC. It specifies CASERAGGMGNNEQFF.